This section outlines one TCR beta chain sequence together with its context. The antigen it recognizes is unknown. The record has no base qualities; no much larger clone is one base away. Library preparation employed the immunoSEQ multiplex PCR assay. For the multiplex PCR, a mixture combining 60 forward primers for TCR Vbeta segments and 13 reverse primers for TCR Jbeta segments was used. A multiplex PCR assay on genomic DNA amplified the CDR3 region of rearranged TCR beta genes. The Illumina HiSeq System was used to sequence the amplified TCR beta libraries as 87-base-pair reads. In the source study's methods: A later analysis tallied around 82 million unique TCR beta chains across the approximately 670 repertoires, and some 10 million of those chains were shared by two or more donors. A nearest-neighbor algorithm error-corrected the raw reads and collapsed the reads into unique sequences, merging closely related sequences to remove PCR and sequencing errors. Alignment of CDR3 sequences to IMGT reference sequences was used to assign V, D and J gene segments. For a sequence to be retained, a match of at least six nucleotides was required to both a V gene segment and a J gene segment. A rearrangement was called productive if the CDR3 had no stop codons and remained in frame with V and J, and every other rearrangement was called non-productive. CDR3 was defined according to IMGT convention as the region running from the second conserved V-encoded cysteine to the conserved J-encoded phenylalanine. Sequences without an unambiguous match to a single V gene segment were excluded from the earlier analysis of almost 600 of the donors. An earlier analysis of several hundred of the donors called V segments functional above 56.7% productive rearrangements and segregating when the between-donor standard deviation exceeded 5%. A statistical classification framework was built for diagnosing cytomegalovirus status from the catalog of TCR beta chain sequences. A later analysis assigned V and J genes by comparing TCR nucleotide sequences with IMGT/GENE-DB human TR gene sequences. In a later analysis, CDR3 sequences and most-parsimonious VDJ recombination scenarios were assigned using the TCRdist pipeline. In a later analysis, each TCR beta chain was defined by its CDR3 amino acid sequence together with its V-gene family, and reads lacking a unique V-gene family were excluded. A later analysis removed 500 to 650 highly shared, low-generation-probability nucleotide sequences to deal with suspected cross-contamination and a sequencing artifact. A later analysis calculated a clonal expansion index for each public chain from normalized within-repertoire ranks of inferred template counts. A later analysis computed generation probabilities with a VDJ recombination model fitted to out-of-frame rearrangements, and checked the results against IGoR. Hypergeometric tests were used in a later analysis to score TCR-TCR, TCR-HLA and TCR-CMV co-occurrence, with a repertoire-size bias correction applied to the TCR pairs. In a later analysis, false discovery rates were estimated by permuting HLA or CMV assignments 20 times. In a later analysis, co-occurring TCRs were grouped using DBSCAN, with TCRdist sequence similarity added in when clustering inside HLA-allele-positive subsets. Co-occurrence clustering excluded repertoires with fewer than 30,000 or more than 120,000 public chains, plus five with anomalous nucleotide sharing. TCRdb carries this immuneACCESS record with in-frame sequences only. Its versions omit some clonotypes, under half of them owing to an unresolved V gene in the studies checked, with the rest unexplained. V, J and clone size are those of that table, while D and trimming were read from the DNA. Here the sample has 90,000 to 130,000 clones; over 60% occur a single time. Around 4.9% of the sample rests with the top ten.

The cohort consisted of more than 650 healthy bone marrow donors. Cohort members were all nominally healthy when sampled, although unrecorded immune exposures were likely present. The donor was CMV seropositive and was included in the group of approximately 310 seropositive cohort members. A peripheral blood sample was collected from each donor, and TCR beta sequencing was performed on peripheral blood mononuclear cells. The Qiagen DNeasy Blood Extraction Kit was used to extract genomic DNA from the blood cell samples. The source of the sample is a study of cytomegalovirus exposure and HLA in healthy donors (dated by TCRdb to 2016 to 2017). Notes on the research overall: According to an earlier analysis of 450 to 650 of the donors, 150 million to 200 million T cells yielded 95 million to 140 million unique TCR beta sequences and approximately 300 Gb of sequence data. All discovery cohort repertoires had been generated on a single sequencing platform. HLA typing covered class I and class II loci at four-digit resolution. To predict cytomegalovirus infection status, the study combined high-throughput TCR immunosequencing, statistical association of individual TCRs with disease status, and machine learning. An earlier analysis of some 500 of the donors used high-throughput TCR beta sequencing to judge whether each TCR beta V gene segment behaved as functional or pseudogenic. A later genetic analysis took genome-wide SNP genotypes for about three fifths of the 666 donors and used that subset as a discovery cohort. Roughly 5 DR-DQ haplotypes were handled as single units for association and clustering, since linkage in the cohort was strong. Rather than using new phenotypic data, the later analysis identified candidate immune exposures from TCR beta sequences and from how often those sequences occurred across donors. Donor age, sex, ethnicity and CMV serostatus were compiled together with the repertoire data. In addition to the first cohort of 650 to 750 subjects, a separate validation cohort of about 120 different subjects was used. Of the roughly 400 genotyped donors, over 70% fell in the genetic ancestry cluster associated with self-reported Caucasian donors. The number of typed donors differed by locus: roughly 629-640 for A, B, C, DRB1 and DQB1; some 500 for DQA1; some 590 for DPA1; and roughly 470 for DPB1. An early release that covered fewer than 800 HLA-typed donors contained about 290 gigabases of sequencing data and 85 million to 100 million unique TCR sequences. Across about 370 genotyped donors of the cohort, an average of about 220,000 unique TCR beta nucleotide sequences per donor were sequenced, and around 20% of those sequences were non-productive. In a later analysis, previously published TCR beta repertoires from more than 500 donors were re-analyzed and high-resolution HLA genotyping was added so that TCR occurrence patterns could be studied. The T cell repertoires of around 670 subjects were profiled by immunosequencing and related to cytomegalovirus serostatus. The study aimed to test whether signatures of past pathogen exposure could be identified by cataloging public T cell receptors. On the study overall, not on this receptor specifically: This cohort had only TCR beta chains sequenced, and the lack of alpha or paired-chain data limited which features could be detected. Compared with the roughly 700-donor mean, donors in an Asian-associated ancestry cluster had fewer N-insertions in productive TCRs, according to a later genetic analysis. The classifier was reported to diagnose cytomegalovirus status with high specificity and sensitivity in both the original and validation cohorts. It was suggested by the authors that the approach could potentially be generalized to other disease states and immunological phenotypes. Because the 87-base-pair reads could not distinguish some IMGT-functional V segments, including TRBV6-2 and TRBV6-3, those segments were excluded. According to a later analysis, parvovirus B19, influenza, CMV and Epstein-Barr virus appeared linked to several top co-occurrence clusters. Specific HLA alleles were associated with 15,000 to 20,000 TCR beta sequences at a false discovery rate of 0.05 in a later analysis. In an earlier analysis of approximately 600 of the donors, most TCR beta V segments were observed in productive rearrangements about 90% or about 30% of the time, broadly matching IMGT annotations. Strong co-occurrence of HLA alleles, especially DR and DQ, made assigning TCR associations to individual alleles difficult. A few of the identified cytomegalovirus-associated TCR beta chains were confirmed in vitro to be specific for cytomegalovirus antigens. An association between a missense DCLRE1C variant and V-gene and J-gene trimming of TCR beta chains was found in a later genetic analysis and replicated in an independent cohort. Linkage disequilibrium might explain the correlated functional status among segregating V segments, but an unknown experimental factor could not be ruled out. For the cohort, immune exposure information was limited to CMV serostatus. Because HLA typing was missing for some donors at each locus, association tests included only the typed subset. A cluster of highly shared sequence variants was judged likely to represent a technical artifact of the sequencing pipeline. In the study, around 150 TCR beta chains were listed as associated with cytomegalovirus. In a later analysis, HLA-associated TCR beta chains were found to be more clonally expanded and to have lower generation probabilities than equally common non-associated chains. Roughly uniform sequencing depth across donors was assumed in presence/absence analyses, although this assumption may not hold. In a later analysis, the rate of TCR association differed among HLA loci, with DRB1 alleles having the most associated TCRs and HLA-C alleles having the fewest. A later analysis found that most CMV-associated TCR beta chains appeared HLA-restricted, with HLA associations seemingly driven largely by CMV exposure. The earlier analysis of around 600 of the donors excluded fewer than 20 rarely observed V segments, including chromosome 9 orphons, because counts were too low. While some public TCRs were present in many individuals, most TCR sequences turned up only very rarely across donors. A further reported finding was that TCR beta sequences accurately predicted the HLA-A and HLA-B alleles for most subjects in the first cohort.

Including cysteine and phenylalanine, the CDR3 has 15 amino acids. CDR3 DNA is the only sequence kept; it has 45 bases, read in frame from the first base. The trim is 0 bases for V and 4 bases for J, with a gap of 12 bases between the germline ends. CDR1 is given as SGHVS and CDR2 as FQNEAQ, both from the germline V gene. The chain employs TRBV7-8 and TRBJ1-2, with the identity of the D gene unclear. This receptor was identified in a man aged 25 to 45 in good health and CMV-seropositive. The specimen sequenced was PBMCs. The CDR3 region has the sequence CASSLAEAERYGYTF. In nucleotides, the sequence is TGTGCCAGCAGCTTAGCGGAGGCCGAGCGCTATGGCTACACCTTC.